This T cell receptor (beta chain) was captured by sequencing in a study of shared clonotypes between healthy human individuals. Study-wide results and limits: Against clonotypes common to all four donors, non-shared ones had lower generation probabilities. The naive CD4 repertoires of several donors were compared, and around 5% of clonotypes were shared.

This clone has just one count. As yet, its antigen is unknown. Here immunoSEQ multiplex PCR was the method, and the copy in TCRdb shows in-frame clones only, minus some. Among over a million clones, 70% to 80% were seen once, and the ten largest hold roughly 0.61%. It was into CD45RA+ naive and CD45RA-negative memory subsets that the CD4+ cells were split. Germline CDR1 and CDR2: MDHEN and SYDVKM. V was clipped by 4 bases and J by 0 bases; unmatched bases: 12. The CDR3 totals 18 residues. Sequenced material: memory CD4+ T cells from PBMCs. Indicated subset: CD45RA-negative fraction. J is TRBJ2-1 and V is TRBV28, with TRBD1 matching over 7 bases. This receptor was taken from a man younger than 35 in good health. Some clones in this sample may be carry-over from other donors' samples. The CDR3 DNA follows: TGTGCCAGCAGTTCATTCTCTGGGACAGAGAGCTCCTACAATGAGCAGTTCTTC. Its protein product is CASSSFSGTESSYNEQFF.